This entry describes one TCR beta chain. The antigen is not known. Each CDR3 protein is one row after TCRdb ran MiXCR on the 5' RACE reads. The sample holds 1.5 million or so distinct CDR3 sequences; roughly 35% are singletons and the top ten take approximately 0.25%. The record originates from a study of identical twins. Germline CDR1 is SGHRS and CDR2 is YFSETQ. The CDR3 sequence is 18 residues long. V lost 2 bases to trimming and J lost 0 bases, with 18 bases between them. General study results and limits: Twin-shared out-of-frame alpha sequences showed excess low generation probability. Among beta out-of-frame sequences, excess sharing between twins appeared weaker. Within cord blood, abundant beta clonotypes carried fewer insertions, but memory repertoires showed no such trend. Invariant cells of the MAIT and iNKT types might have partly distorted the zero-insertion analyses.

Material for sequencing was cord blood. This clonotype was obtained from a newborn girl in good health. The rearrangement uses TRBV5-1 and TRBJ2-1; D may be TRBD1 (6 bases). The CDR3 here is CASSLEGVGLSSYNEQFF. Written as DNA, the CDR3 is TGCGCCAGCAGCTTAGAGGGGGTAGGGCTGAGCTCCTACAATGAGCAGTTCTTC.